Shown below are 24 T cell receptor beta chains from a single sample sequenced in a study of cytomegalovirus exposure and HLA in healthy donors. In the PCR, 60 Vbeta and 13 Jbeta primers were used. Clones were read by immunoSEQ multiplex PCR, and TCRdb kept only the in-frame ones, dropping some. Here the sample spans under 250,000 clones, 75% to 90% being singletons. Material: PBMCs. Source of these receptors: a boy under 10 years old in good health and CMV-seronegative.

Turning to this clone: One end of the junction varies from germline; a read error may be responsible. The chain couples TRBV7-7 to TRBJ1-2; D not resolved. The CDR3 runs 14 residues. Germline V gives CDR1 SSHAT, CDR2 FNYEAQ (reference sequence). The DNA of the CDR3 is TGTGCTAGCAGCCTTTGGGCGGCGGGGATGGGCTACACCTTC. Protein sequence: CASSLWAAGMGYTF.

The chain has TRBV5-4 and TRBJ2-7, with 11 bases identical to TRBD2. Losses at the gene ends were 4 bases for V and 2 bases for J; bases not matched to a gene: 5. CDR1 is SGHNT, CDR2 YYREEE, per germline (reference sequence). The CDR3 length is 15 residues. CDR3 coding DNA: TGTGCCAGCAGCCCGGGACTAGCGGACGCCTACGAGCAGTACTTC. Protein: CASSPGLADAYEQYF.

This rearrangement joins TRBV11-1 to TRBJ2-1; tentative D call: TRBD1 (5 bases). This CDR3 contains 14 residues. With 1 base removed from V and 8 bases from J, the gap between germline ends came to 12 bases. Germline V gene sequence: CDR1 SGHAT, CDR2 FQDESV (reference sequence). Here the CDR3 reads CASSLVGGQYEQFF. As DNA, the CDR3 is TGTGCCAGCAGCTTAGTAGGCGGACAATATGAGCAGTTCTTC.

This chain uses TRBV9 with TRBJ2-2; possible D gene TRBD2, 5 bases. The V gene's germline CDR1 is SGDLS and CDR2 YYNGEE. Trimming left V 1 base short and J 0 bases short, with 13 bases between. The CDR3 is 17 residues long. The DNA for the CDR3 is TGTGCCAGCAGCGTAATCCCGCTAGCCGCGAACACCGGGGAGCTGTTTTTT. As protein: CASSVIPLAANTGELFF. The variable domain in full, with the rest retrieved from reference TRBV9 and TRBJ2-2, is DSGVTQTPKHLITATGQRVTLRCSPRSGDLSVYWYQQSLDQGLQFLIQYYNGEERAKGNILERFSAQQFPDLHSELNLSSLELGDSALYFCASSVIPLAANTGELFFGEGSRLTVL.

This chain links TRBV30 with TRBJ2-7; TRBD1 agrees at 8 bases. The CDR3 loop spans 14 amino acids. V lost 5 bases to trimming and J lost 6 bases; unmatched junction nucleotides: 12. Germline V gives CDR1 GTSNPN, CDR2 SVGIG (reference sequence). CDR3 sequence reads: CAWGLGQGSGEQYF. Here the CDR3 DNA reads TGTGCCTGGGGCCTAGGACAGGGATCTGGCGAGCAGTACTTC. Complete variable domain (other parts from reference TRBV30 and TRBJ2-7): SQTIHQWPATLVQPVGSPLSLECTVEGTSNPNLYWYRQAAGRGLQLLFYSVGIGQISSEVPQNLSASRPQDRQFILSSKKLLLSDSGFYLCAWGLGQGSGEQYFGPGTRLTVT.

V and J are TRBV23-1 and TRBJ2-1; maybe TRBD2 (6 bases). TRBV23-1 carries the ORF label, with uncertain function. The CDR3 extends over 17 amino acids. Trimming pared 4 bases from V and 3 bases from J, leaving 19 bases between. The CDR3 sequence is CASSPTSTSSIYNEQFF. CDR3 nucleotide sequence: TGCGCCAGCAGTCCCACCTCAACTAGCAGCATCTACAATGAGCAGTTCTTC.

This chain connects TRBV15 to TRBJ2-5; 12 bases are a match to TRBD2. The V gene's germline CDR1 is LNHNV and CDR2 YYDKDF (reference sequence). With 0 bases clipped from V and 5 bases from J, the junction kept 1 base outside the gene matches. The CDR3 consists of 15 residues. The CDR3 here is CATSRDGTSGETQYF. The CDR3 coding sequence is TGTGCCACCAGCAGAGATGGGACTAGCGGGGAGACCCAGTACTTC. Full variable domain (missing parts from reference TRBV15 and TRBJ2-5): DAMVIQNPRYQVTQFGKPVTLSCSQTLNHNVMYWYQQKSSQAPKLLFHYYDKDFNNEADTPDNFQSRRPNTSFCFLDIRSPGLGDTAMYLCATSRDGTSGETQYFGPGTRLLVL.

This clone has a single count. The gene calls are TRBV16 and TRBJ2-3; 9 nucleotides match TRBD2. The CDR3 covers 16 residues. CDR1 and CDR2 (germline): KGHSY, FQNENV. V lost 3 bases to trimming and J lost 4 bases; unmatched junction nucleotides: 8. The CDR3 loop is CASSHPSGKAPDTQYF. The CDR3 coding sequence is TGTGCCAGCAGCCACCCTAGCGGGAAGGCCCCAGATACGCAGTATTTT.

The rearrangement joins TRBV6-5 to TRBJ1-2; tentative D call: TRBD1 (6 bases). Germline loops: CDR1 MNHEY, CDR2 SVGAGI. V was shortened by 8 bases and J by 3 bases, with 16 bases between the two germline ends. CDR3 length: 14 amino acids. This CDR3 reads CASSTDRTDYGYTF. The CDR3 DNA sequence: TGTGCCAGCTCCACGGACCGGACAGACTATGGCTACACCTTC.

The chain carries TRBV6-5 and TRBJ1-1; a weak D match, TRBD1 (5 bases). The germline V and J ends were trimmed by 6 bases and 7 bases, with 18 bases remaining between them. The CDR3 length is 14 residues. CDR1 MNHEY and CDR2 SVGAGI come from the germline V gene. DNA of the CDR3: TGTGCCAGCAGCTCCCATCCATCCAGGGTTGAAGCTTTCTTT. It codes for CASSSHPSRVEAFF.

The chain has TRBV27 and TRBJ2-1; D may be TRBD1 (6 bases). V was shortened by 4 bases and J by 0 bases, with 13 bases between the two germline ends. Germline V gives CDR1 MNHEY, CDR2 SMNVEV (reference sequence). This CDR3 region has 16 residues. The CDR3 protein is CASSSPGQSSYNEQFF. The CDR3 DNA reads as TGTGCCAGCAGTTCTCCCGGACAGTCCTCCTACAATGAGCAGTTCTTC.

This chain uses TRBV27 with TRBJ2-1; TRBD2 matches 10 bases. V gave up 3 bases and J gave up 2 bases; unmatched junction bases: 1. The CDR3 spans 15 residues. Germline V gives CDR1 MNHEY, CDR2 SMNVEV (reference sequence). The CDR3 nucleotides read TGTGCCAGCAGTTTCGGACTAGCGGCCTACAATGAGCAGTTCTTC. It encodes CASSFGLAAYNEQFF.

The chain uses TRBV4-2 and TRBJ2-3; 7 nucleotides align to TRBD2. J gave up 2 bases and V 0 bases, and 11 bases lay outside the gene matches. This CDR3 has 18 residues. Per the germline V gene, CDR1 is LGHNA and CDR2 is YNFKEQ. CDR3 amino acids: CASSQDQGILANTDTQYF. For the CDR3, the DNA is TGTGCCAGCAGCCAAGATCAAGGAATACTAGCGAACACAGATACGCAGTATTTT.

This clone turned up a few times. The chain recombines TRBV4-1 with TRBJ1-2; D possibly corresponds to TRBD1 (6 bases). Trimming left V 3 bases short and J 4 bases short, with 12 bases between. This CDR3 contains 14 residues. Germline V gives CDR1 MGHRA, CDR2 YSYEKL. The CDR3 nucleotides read TGCGCCAGCAGCCACCTCCGGGACACCTATGGCTACACCTTC. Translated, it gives CASSHLRDTYGYTF.

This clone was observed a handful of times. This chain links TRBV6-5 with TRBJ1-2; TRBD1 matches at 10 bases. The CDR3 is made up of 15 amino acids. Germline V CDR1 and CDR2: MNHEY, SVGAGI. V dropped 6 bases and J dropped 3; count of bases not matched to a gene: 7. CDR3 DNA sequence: TGTGCCAGCAGCCTCAGGGACAGGGGAGACTATGGCTACACCTTC. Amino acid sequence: CASSLRDRGDYGYTF.

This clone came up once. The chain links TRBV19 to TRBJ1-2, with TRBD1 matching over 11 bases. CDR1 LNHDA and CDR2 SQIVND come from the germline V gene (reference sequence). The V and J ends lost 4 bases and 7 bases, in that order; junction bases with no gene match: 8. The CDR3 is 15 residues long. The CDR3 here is CASSNRTGGISGYTF. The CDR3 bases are TGTGCCAGTAGTAATAGGACAGGGGGCATTAGTGGCTACACCTTC.

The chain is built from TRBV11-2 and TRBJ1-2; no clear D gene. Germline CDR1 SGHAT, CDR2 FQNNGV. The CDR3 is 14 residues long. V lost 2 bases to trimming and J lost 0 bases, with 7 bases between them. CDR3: CASSLRGTNYGYTF. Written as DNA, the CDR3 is TGTGCCAGCAGCTTACGAGGGACTAACTATGGCTACACCTTC.

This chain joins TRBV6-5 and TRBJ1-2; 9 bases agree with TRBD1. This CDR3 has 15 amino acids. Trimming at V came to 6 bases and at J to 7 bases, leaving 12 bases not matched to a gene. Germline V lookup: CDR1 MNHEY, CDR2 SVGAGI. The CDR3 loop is CASRKTGGPSSGYTF. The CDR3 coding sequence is TGTGCCAGCAGGAAGACAGGGGGACCATCTTCTGGCTACACCTTC.

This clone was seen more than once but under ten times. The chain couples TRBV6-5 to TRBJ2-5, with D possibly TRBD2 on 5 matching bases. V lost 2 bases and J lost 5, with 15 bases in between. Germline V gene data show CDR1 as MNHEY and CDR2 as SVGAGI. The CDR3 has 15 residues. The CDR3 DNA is TGTGCCAGCAGTTACCCGCCCCTAGCCGGGGAGACCCAGTACTTC. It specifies CASSYPPLAGETQYF.

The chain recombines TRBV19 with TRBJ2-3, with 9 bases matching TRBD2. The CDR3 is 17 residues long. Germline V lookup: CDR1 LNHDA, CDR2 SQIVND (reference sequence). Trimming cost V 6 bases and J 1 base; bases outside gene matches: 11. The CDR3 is CASSLLILAGGTDTQYF. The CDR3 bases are TGTGCCAGTAGCCTACTGATTTTAGCGGGAGGCACAGATACGCAGTATTTT.

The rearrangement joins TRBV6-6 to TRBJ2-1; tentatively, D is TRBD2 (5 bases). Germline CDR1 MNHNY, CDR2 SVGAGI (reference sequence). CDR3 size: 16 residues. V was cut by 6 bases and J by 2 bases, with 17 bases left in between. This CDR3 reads CASSPLGGSTYNEQFF. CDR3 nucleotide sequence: TGTGCCAGCAGCCCTTTAGGTGGGAGTACCTACAATGAGCAGTTCTTC.

The CDR3 bases are TGTGCCAGCAGCGCCAGGGGAACCCTATACACAGATACGCAGTATTTT. It yields the protein CASSARGTLYTDTQYF. The genes are TRBV7-2 and TRBJ2-3; possible D gene TRBD1, 6 bases. The CDR3 runs 16 residues. Per the germline V gene, CDR1 is SGHTA and CDR2 is FQGNSA. The V and J ends lost 5 bases and 2 bases respectively, with 17 bases between them. Full variable domain (outside the CDR3, taken from reference TRBV7-2 and TRBJ2-3): GAGVSQSPSNKVTEKGKDVELRCDPISGHTALYWYRQSLGQGLEFLIYFQGNSAPDKSGLPSDRFSAERTGGSVSTLTIQRTQQEDSAVYLCASSARGTLYTDTQYFGPGTRLTVL.

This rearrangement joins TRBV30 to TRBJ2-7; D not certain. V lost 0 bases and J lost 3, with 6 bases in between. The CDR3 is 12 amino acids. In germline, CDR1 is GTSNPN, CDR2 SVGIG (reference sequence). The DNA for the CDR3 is TGTGCCTGGAGTGTACAGATCTACGAGCAGTACTTC. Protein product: CAWSVQIYEQYF.

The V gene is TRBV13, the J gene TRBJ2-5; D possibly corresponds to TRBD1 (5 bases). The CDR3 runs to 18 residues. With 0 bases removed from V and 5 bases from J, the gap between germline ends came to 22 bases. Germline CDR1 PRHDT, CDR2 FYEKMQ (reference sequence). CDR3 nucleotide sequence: TGTGCCAGCAGCTTAGGCCCGGTGGGGCAGGGTGCAGGGGAGACCCAGTACTTC. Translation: CASSLGPVGQGAGETQYF. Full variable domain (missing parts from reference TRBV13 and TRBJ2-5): AAGVIQSPRHLIKEKRETATLKCYPIPRHDTVYWYQQGPGQDPQFLISFYEKMQSDKGSIPDRFSAQQFSDYHSELNMSSLELGDSALYFCASSLGPVGQGAGETQYFGPGTRLLVL.